Reported below is one TCR beta chain. V shed 6 bases, J shed 6 bases, and the junction held 2 bases outside the gene matches. This CDR3 contains 12 residues. The data originate from a study of T-cell reconstitution after alpha-beta-depleted transplantation in children. For TCRbeta, the library was prepared with unique molecular identifiers. TCRdb ran MiXCR on the PCR reads and lists one entry per CDR3 protein. The sample yields approximately 640,000 distinct CDR3 sequences, 16% seen once. The TCR was taken from a human donor who donated a stem cell graft to a child with acute myeloid leukemia. The V gene is TRBV12-3 or TRBV12-4, the J gene TRBJ2-3, with TRBD1 identical over 8 bases. The starting material was PBMCs from the stem cell graft donor, obtained from the stem cell graft. The CDR3 here is CASRDRVDTQYF. The CDR3, as DNA: TGTGCCAGCAGGGACAGGGTTGATACGCAGTATTTT.